This entry lists 21 T cell receptor beta chains sequenced from one sample in a study of blood T cells in healthy people across ages. A second PCR of 7 to 11 cycles used a sample-barcoded 5' primer and a J-beta primer mix. TCRdb reprocessed the 5' RACE reads with MiXCR, giving one entry per CDR3 protein. The sample yields fewer than 2,000,000 distinct CDR3 sequences, approximately 39% seen once. Sequencing was carried out using blood. The receptors originated from a human donor in good health.

The rearrangement joins TRBV9 to TRBJ2-4, with a weak D call TRBD1 (6 bases). The length of the CDR3 is 16 residues. Germline loops: CDR1 SGDLS, CDR2 YYNGEE. V dropped 4 bases and J dropped 6 bases, with 20 bases sitting between them. CDR3 nucleotides: TGTGCCAGCAGCTCGGCACCTAGGGGGTCGGGAAACATTCAGTACTTC. It encodes CASSSAPRGSGNIQYF.

In its sample, this clonotype was seen a few times. The V gene is TRBV4-2, the J gene TRBJ2-5; no reliable D call. Germline values: CDR1 LGHNA, CDR2 YNFKEQ. The CDR3 totals 14 residues. V was clipped by 0 bases and J by 5 bases, with 10 bases between them. The CDR3 loop reads CASSQEIGRETQYF. The CDR3, as DNA: TGTGCCAGCAGCCAAGAAATAGGGCGGGAGACCCAGTACTTC.

V is TRBV9 and J is TRBJ1-4; D gene uncertain. The CDR3 sequence is 12 residues long. V lost 0 bases, J lost 12 bases, and 9 bases lay in between. Looked up from germline, CDR1 is SGDLS and CDR2 is YYNGEE. CDR3 sequence (DNA): TGTGCCAGCAGCGTAGATTCGGGAGAACTGTTTTTT. It encodes CASSVDSGELFF.

The genes are TRBV20-1 and TRBJ2-1; 8 positions agree with TRBD2. This CDR3 spans 13 amino acids. The junction had 10 bases not matched to a gene; V was cut back by 6 bases and J by 9 bases. CDR1 and CDR2 from the germline V gene are DFQATT and SNEGSKA (reference sequence). For the CDR3, the DNA is TGCAGTGCCGATACCCCTCGGGGGGGTGAGCAGTTCTTC. It yields the protein CSADTPRGGEQFF.

The V gene is TRBV18, the J gene TRBJ2-7; D unclear. Per germline, CDR1 KGHSH and CDR2 LQKENI. The V and J ends lost 2 bases and 1 base respectively, with 9 bases between them. The CDR3 length is 14 residues. CDR3 coding DNA: TGTGCCAGCTCACCAACACAAACATCCTACGAGCAGTACTTC. Translated, it gives CASSPTQTSYEQYF.

The chain is built from TRBV9 and TRBJ2-6; D gene uncertain. CDR1 and CDR2 (germline): SGDLS, YYNGEE. V was trimmed by 4 bases and J by 0 bases, leaving 14 bases between them. The CDR3 extends over 17 amino acids. CDR3 in amino acids: CASSLGAGLSGANVLTF. The CDR3 DNA follows: TGTGCCAGCAGCCTCGGAGCAGGCCTCTCTGGGGCCAACGTCCTGACTTTC.

CDR3 nucleotides: TGTGCCAGCAGCCAAGGGCCCCTCGGGGGTACGCAGTATTTT. Its translation: CASSQGPLGGTQYF. This sequence joins TRBV3-1 and TRBJ2-3, with D possibly being TRBD2 (6 bases). With 1 base removed from V and 8 bases from J, the gap between germline ends came to 13 bases. The CDR3 runs 14 residues. CDR1 is LGHDT, CDR2 YNNKEL, per germline (reference sequence).

The chain carries TRBV12-3 or TRBV12-4 and TRBJ1-2; D remains unclear. The CDR3 runs to 15 residues. V was pared by 2 bases and J by 5 bases, with 15 bases between. CDR3 bases: TGTGCCAGCAGTTTAACCGGGATTGGGGATTATGGCTACACCTTC. This translates into CASSLTGIGDYGYTF.

This clonotype was seen more than once but under ten times. The V call is TRBV29-1, the J call TRBJ2-7; tentative D call: TRBD2 (6 bases). The CDR3 spans 13 residues. The ends were cut back, 3 bases at V and 5 bases at J, with 14 bases in the middle. Germline CDR1 is SQVTM and CDR2 is ANQGSEA. The CDR3 spells CSVDAGRGNEQYF. CDR3 DNA: TGCAGCGTTGACGCGGGGCGAGGCAACGAGCAGTACTTC.

The rearrangement uses TRBV4-1 and TRBJ2-7; tentatively, D is TRBD1 (6 bases). Trimming removed 2 bases from V and 2 bases from J, with 10 bases in between. There are 14 residues in the CDR3. Germline CDR1 and CDR2: MGHRA and YSYEKL. In nucleotides, the CDR3 is TGCGCCAGCAGCCAACAGGACAGACCCTACGAGCAGTACTTC. It is translated as CASSQQDRPYEQYF.

The sample holds a few counts of this clonotype. The gene calls are TRBV4-1 and TRBJ2-1; D uncertain. CDR1 is MGHRA, CDR2 YSYEKL, per germline. V was trimmed by 1 base and J by 8 bases, leaving 6 bases between them. The CDR3 is 12 amino acids. CDR3 residues: CASSQVTDEQFF. CDR3 nucleotide sequence: TGCGCCAGCAGCCAAGTTACGGATGAGCAGTTCTTC.

The rearrangement uses TRBV29-1 and TRBJ2-7; TRBD2 agrees at 10 bases. Germline V gene data show CDR1 as SQVTM and CDR2 as ANQGSEA. This CDR3 is 13 amino acids long. Germline trimming cut 7 bases from V and 3 bases from J; bases unmatched to any gene: 6. CDR3 bases: TGCAGCGGTAGCGGGGGGACTGACTACGAGCAGTACTTC. Encoded protein: CSGSGGTDYEQYF.

V usage is TRBV15 and J usage is TRBJ1-4; D unresolved. V was shortened by 0 bases and J by 7 bases, with 12 bases between the two germline ends. CDR3 size: 15 residues. CDR1 is LNHNV and CDR2 is YYDKDF in the germline V gene (reference sequence). CDR3 in amino acids: CATSRDVGVAEKLFF. In nucleotides, the CDR3 is TGTGCCACCAGCAGAGATGTAGGTGTGGCTGAAAAACTGTTTTTT.

V and J are TRBV7-2 and TRBJ1-5; unclear D gene. V was trimmed by 1 base and J by 2 bases, leaving 6 bases between them. Germline V CDR1 and CDR2: SGHTA, FQGNSA. The CDR3 spans 14 residues. CDR3 in DNA: TGTGCCAGCAGCTTAGTGTCCGGCAATCAGCCCCAGCATTTT. It codes for CASSLVSGNQPQHF. The full variable domain, completed using reference TRBV7-2 and TRBJ1-5, is GAGVSQSPSNKVTEKGKDVELRCDPISGHTALYWYRQSLGQGLEFLIYFQGNSAPDKSGLPSDRFSAERTGGSVSTLTIQRTQQEDSAVYLCASSLVSGNQPQHFGDGTRLSIL.

The rearrangement joins TRBV7-2 to TRBJ1-2; perhaps TRBD1 as D (5 bases). This CDR3 contains 16 residues. V was shortened by 5 bases and J by 8 bases, with 24 bases between the two germline ends. The germline V gene has CDR1 SGHTA and CDR2 FQGNSA. The CDR3 nucleotides are TGTGCCAGCAGCCAACGATACTGGGACCGCTCCCCGGGCTACACCTTC. Translation gives CASSQRYWDRSPGYTF. The full variable domain, in which reference TRBV7-2 and TRBJ1-2 provide the parts outside the CDR3, is GAGVSQSPSNKVTEKGKDVELRCDPISGHTALYWYRQSLGQGLEFLIYFQGNSAPDKSGLPSDRFSAERTGGSVSTLTIQRTQQEDSAVYLCASSQRYWDRSPGYTFGSGTRLTVV.

The V call is TRBV20-1, the J call TRBJ2-1; 9 bases line up with TRBD2. The CDR3 loop spans 12 amino acids. Germline V gene lookup returns CDR1 DFQATT and CDR2 SNEGSKA (reference sequence). Here the CDR3 DNA reads TGCGGTGGGACTAGCAAGTACAATGAGCAGTTCTTC. As protein: CGGTSKYNEQFF.

The chain joins TRBV6-2 or TRBV6-3 to TRBJ1-5; weak D call: TRBD1 (6 bases). From germline, CDR1 is MNHEY and CDR2 SVGEGT. Between the trimmed V and J ends, which lost 6 bases and 4 bases, there was a span of 22 bases. The CDR3 runs to 17 residues. CDR3 sequence: CASRHNTGQGTNQPQHF. CDR3 sequence (DNA): TGTGCCAGCAGACACAATACGGGGCAGGGGACAAATCAGCCCCAGCATTTT.

The chain couples TRBV11-2 to TRBJ2-1; 10 positions match TRBD1. The CDR3 loop spans 17 amino acids. Per the germline V gene, CDR1 is SGHAT and CDR2 is FQNNGV. V was clipped by 3 bases and J by 2 bases; unmatched bases: 7. The CDR3 DNA sequence: TGTGCCAGCAGCTTGGACCGGGACAGGGGAACCTACAATGAGCAGTTCTTC. Translation: CASSLDRDRGTYNEQFF.

This clonotype was observed a few times. This chain links TRBV12-5 with TRBJ2-4; no definite D call. The J call is doubtful: the DNA matches TRBJ2-7 better. Germline-derived CDR1 and CDR2 are LGHNT and FRNRAP. The CDR3 sequence is 18 residues long. CDR3 DNA: TGTGCTAGTGGTTTGGTACTTTATCCCGATAATGGGAACCACGAGCAGTACTTC. Protein sequence: CASGLVLYPDNGNHEQYF.

The V gene is TRBV29-1, the J gene TRBJ1-2, with D perhaps matching TRBD1 (6 bases). This CDR3 comprises 15 residues. CDR1 is SQVTM and CDR2 is ANQGSEA in the germline V gene. Trimming shortened V by 5 bases and J by 4 bases, and 20 bases separated the two germline ends. CDR3 bases: TGCAGCGTTAATTTCAGGGGCGCCTTGGGCTATGGCTACACCTTC. It is translated as CSVNFRGALGYGYTF.

The CDR3 DNA reads TGTGCCAGCAGCTGGGCAGGGCAAACTGAAGCTTTCTTT. Translation gives CASSWAGQTEAFF. V gene TRBV7-2 combines with J gene TRBJ1-1; TRBD1 might be the D (5 bases). The CDR3 length is 13 residues. Trimming shortened V by 4 bases and J by 5 bases, and 11 bases separated the two germline ends. Looked up from germline, CDR1 is SGHTA and CDR2 is FQGNSA.